This T cell receptor beta chain was captured in a study of cytomegalovirus exposure and HLA in healthy donors. Whole-study findings and limits: The analysis excluded some indistinguishable V segments, including TRBV6-2 and TRBV6-3.

On this clone itself: What it binds is unknown.

The study sampled nominally healthy donors, though unrecorded immune exposures were likely. PCR primers comprised 60 Vbeta and 13 Jbeta primers. Method: immunoSEQ multiplex PCR; TCRdb's copy keeps in-frame clones and lacks some. The data show about 160,000 clones, around 88% seen once. Trimming at V came to 0 bases and at J to 5 bases, leaving 8 bases not matched to a gene. This CDR3 is 17 amino acids long. Germline V gene data show CDR1 as LGHNA and CDR2 as YSLEER. V usage is TRBV4-3 and J usage is TRBJ2-2; 8 positions agree with TRBD1. The source of this sequence is a woman aged 30 to 39 in good health and CMV-seronegative. Sequencing was carried out using PBMCs. The CDR3 DNA follows: TGCGCCAGCAGCCAAGATATGGCAGGGGGCAAGACCGGGGAGCTGTTTTTT. Protein: CASSQDMAGGKTGELFF.